This T cell receptor (beta chain) was captured in a study of blood T cell repertoires in COVID-19. For the study at large: Samples representing acute and convalescent COVID-19 were sourced from the United States, Italy and Spain. T cells, B-cell-depleted T cells, or PBMCs supplied cDNA or gDNA.

Germline V lookup: CDR1 SQVTM, CDR2 ANQGSEA. CDR3 length: 14 amino acids. With V trimmed by 3 bases and J by 2 bases, 5 bases remained unmatched. Original methodology: Amplification of reference gene primers provided the estimated nucleated cell counts. Profiled with immunoSEQ multiplex PCR; TCRdb holds only in-frame clones, not every one. V and J calls plus clone size are reproduced from that table; the DNA served to infer D and trimming. Of 220,000 or so clones in the sample, 70% to 90% were seen once. This chain joins TRBV29-1 and TRBJ2-3; 7 bases match TRBD2. The source of this sequence is a middle-aged man who had recovered from COVID-19. Material: peripheral blood. In DNA, the CDR3 is TGCAGCGTTGAGGCTAGCGGATACACAGATACGCAGTATTTT. Its translation is CSVEASGYTDTQYF.